One and the same sample provided the 3 T cell receptor beta chains below, sequenced in a study of blood T cell repertoires in COVID-19. The data were produced by immunoSEQ multiplex PCR, yet TCRdb's version contains in-frame clones alone and is incomplete. The sample holds 150,000 or so clones, around 84% seen once. The specimen sequenced was peripheral blood. The receptors were gathered from a man aged 55 to 69 with COVID-19, enrolled during active disease.

Concerning this clone itself: The sample carries other DNA sequences with the same CDR3. The rearrangement links TRBV18 to TRBJ1-1, with TRBD1 matching 9 bases. This CDR3 has 13 amino acids. The ends lost 3 bases at V and 4 bases at J; junction bases unmatched: 0. Germline loops: CDR1 KGHSH, CDR2 LQKENI. The CDR3 nucleotides are TGTGCCAGCTCACCGGGACAGGGCACTGAAGCTTTCTTT. Its protein product is CASSPGQGTEAFF.

This chain joins TRBV7-2 and TRBJ2-1, with TRBD2 matching 7 bases. The ends lost 6 bases at V and 3 bases at J; junction bases unmatched: 2. CDR3 size: 13 residues. Germline V gene data show CDR1 as SGHTA and CDR2 as FQGNSA. The CDR3 nucleotides read TGTGCCAGCAGGCTAGCGGTCTACAATGAGCAGTTCTTC. Encoded protein: CASRLAVYNEQFF.

This clone was recorded only once. The gene calls are TRBV18 and TRBJ2-5, with TRBD2 matching over 7 bases. The germline gives CDR1 KGHSH, CDR2 LQKENI. CDR3 length: 14 amino acids. J was trimmed by 4 bases and V by 1 base; bases with no gene match: 3. This CDR3 reads CASSPRLAVETQYF. The DNA of the CDR3 is TGTGCCAGCTCACCACGGCTAGCGGTAGAGACCCAGTACTTC.